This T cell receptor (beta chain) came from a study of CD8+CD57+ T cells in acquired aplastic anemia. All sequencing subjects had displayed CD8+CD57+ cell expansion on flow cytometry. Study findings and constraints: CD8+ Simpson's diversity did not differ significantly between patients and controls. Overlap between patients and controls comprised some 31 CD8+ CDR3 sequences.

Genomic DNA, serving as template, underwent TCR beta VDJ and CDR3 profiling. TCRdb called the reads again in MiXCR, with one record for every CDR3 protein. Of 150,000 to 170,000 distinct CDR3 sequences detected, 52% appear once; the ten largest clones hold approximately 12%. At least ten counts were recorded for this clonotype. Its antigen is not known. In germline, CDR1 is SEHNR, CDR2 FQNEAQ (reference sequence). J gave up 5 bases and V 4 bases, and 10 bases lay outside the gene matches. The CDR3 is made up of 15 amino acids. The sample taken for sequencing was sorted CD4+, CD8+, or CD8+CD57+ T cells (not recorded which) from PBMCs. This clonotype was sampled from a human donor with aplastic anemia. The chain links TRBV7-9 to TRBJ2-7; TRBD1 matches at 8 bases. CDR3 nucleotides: TGTGCCAGCAGCTCCAAGTTGGGCAGGGGGCACGAGCAGTACTTC. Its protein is CASSSKLGRGHEQYF.